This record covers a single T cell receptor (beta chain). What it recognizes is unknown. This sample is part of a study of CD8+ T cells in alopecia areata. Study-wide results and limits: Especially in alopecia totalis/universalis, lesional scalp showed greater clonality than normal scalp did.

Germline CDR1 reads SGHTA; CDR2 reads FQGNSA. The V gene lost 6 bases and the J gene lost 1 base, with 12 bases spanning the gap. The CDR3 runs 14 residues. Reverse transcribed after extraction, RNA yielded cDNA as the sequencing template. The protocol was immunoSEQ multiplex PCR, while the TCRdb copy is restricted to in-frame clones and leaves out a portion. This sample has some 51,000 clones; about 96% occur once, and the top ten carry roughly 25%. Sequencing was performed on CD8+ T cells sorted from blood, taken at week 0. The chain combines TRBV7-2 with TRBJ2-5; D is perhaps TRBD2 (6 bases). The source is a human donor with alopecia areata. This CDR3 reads CASRNPGLQETQYF. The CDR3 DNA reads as TGTGCCAGCAGAAACCCGGGACTCCAAGAGACCCAGTACTTC.